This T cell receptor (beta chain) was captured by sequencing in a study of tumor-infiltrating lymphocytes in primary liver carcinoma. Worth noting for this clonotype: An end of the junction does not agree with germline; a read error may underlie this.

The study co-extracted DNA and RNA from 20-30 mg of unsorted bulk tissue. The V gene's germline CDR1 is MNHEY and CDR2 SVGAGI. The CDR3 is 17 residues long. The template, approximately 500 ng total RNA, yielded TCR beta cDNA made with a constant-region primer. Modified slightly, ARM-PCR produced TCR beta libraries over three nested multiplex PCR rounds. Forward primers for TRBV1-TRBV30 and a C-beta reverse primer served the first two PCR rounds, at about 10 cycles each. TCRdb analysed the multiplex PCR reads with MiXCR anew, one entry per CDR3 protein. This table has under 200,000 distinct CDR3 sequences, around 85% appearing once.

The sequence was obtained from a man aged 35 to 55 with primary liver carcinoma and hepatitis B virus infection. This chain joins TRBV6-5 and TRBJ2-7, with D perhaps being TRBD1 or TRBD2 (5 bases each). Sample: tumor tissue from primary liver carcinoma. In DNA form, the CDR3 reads TGTGCCAGCGGTTACTCCGTTAGGGACGGTAAGACCTACGAGCAGTACTTC. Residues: CASGYSVRDGKTYEQYF.